This T cell receptor (beta chain) was captured by sequencing in a study of T cell repertoires in cytomegalovirus infection (dated by TCRdb to about 2019). About the investigation overall: The peptide stimulations were aimed at well-studied HLA-B-restricted epitopes as well as recently identified HLA-C-restricted CMV epitopes, whose presentation resists viral immunomodulation. Donor HLA type was relevant to the analysis, because carriage of CMV infection together with the matching HLA type was indicated by public TCR beta signatures. What the work shows at the level of the full study, not this receptor alone: The ex vivo response was dominated by HLA-C-restricted CMV-specific TCR beta clonotypes, and the single most frequent clonotype in two of eight donors was supplied by these HLA-C-restricted clonotypes. In both this cohort and an independent cohort of 352 donors, the cumulative frequency of public TCR beta family members distinguished carriers of CMV infection plus the relevant HLA type.

Sequencing instrument: Illumina HiSeq 1500. In TCRdb, the public reads were trimmed at Q25 with fastp and aligned with MiXCR, with productive beta chains retained. Records with the same CDR3 protein are collapsed into one entry carrying the most frequent genes and DNA. The sample table contains about 270,000 distinct CDR3 sequences; only one count was recorded for about 20% of them. In total, the top ten clones hold about 21% of the sample. This clonotype was observed a handful of times. The clone's antigen remains unknown. There are no base qualities to consult, and no much larger clone falls within one base. The treatment or condition label of this sample denotes: in vitro stimulation with specific CMV peptide epitopes to enrich CMV-specific T cells. Sequencing was performed on cultured PBMCs, taken from culture after CMV antigen stimulation. The sequence derives from a human donor in good health (CMV status not recorded). Some clones in this sample may be carry-over from other donors' samples.

The CDR3 has the sequence CASSKKGGIDEQFF. The DNA sequence is TGTGCCAGCAGCAAAAAGGGCGGGATCGATGAGCAGTTCTTC. The chain was built from TRBV11-2 and TRBJ2-1, and the D gene may be TRBD2, 6 bases matching. The germline V gene encodes CDR1 SGHAT and CDR2 FQNNGV. The CDR3 starts with the cysteine, ends with the phenylalanine, and has 14 residues. Of all the DNA, just the CDR3 is kept, 42 bases in frame from base 1. The trim is 5 bases for V and 8 bases for J, with a gap of 16 bases between the germline ends.